This T cell receptor beta chain was observed in a study of blood T cell repertoires in COVID-19. Across the study: Researchers got acute and convalescent COVID-19 samples from the United States, Italy and Spain.

Original processing methods: Nucleated cell number was recorded as an estimate derived from reference gene primer amplification. This table comes from immunoSEQ multiplex PCR, and its TCRdb copy is limited to in-frame clones, with some not included. The DNA was the basis for D and trimming; V, J and clone size are from that table. This table has 310,000 or so clones, approximately 88% appearing once. Per germline, CDR1 MNHEY and CDR2 SVGAGI. This CDR3 contains 15 residues. The V segment lost 0 bases and the J segment 9 bases; nucleotides outside the gene matches: 6. The Seattle patients joined while their infection was active and were tracked longitudinally afterward.

This receptor was obtained from a man aged 25-45 years with COVID-19, enrolled during active disease. The specimen sequenced was peripheral blood. The V gene is TRBV6-5, the J gene TRBJ2-2, with 8 bases matching TRBD2. As DNA, the CDR3 is TGTGCCAGCAGTTACTCGGGACTAGGTCGCCGGGAGCTGTTTTTT. The encoded protein is CASSYSGLGRRELFF.